A selection of T cell receptor beta chains follows, all from one sample in a study of blood T cell repertoires in COVID-19. Repertoires were generated with immunoSEQ multiplex PCR, while TCRdb's copy carries only in-frame clones and drops some. The table shows 300,000 to 400,000 clones, with roughly 87% occurring only once. Sequenced material: PBMCs or T cells enriched from blood (not recorded which). These receptors all stem from a woman aged 25 to 45 who had recovered from COVID-19. CDR3s include the opening cysteine and the closing phenylalanine or tryptophan. A D gene is named only where the DNA matches it firmly. A clone size is listed for some rows: how often the clone was seen (once, few, many), or a class if it is expanded.

TGCGCCAGCAGCTTGGGACAGGAGGTTGGCGGCTACACCTTC	CASSLGQEVGGYTF	TRBV5-1	few	-	TRBJ1-2
TGTGCCAGCAGTTACTCAATCGAGGCAGAGAGGTTCACAGATACGCAGTATTTT	CASSYSIEAERFTDTQYF	TRBV6-2/TRBV6-3	once	-	TRBJ2-3
TGTGCCAGCAGCTTTTACAGGGCCCCTGAAGCTTTCTTT	CASSFYRAPEAFF	TRBV3-1/TRBV3-2	-	-	TRBJ1-1
TGTGCCAGCAGCCCCCACTACGAGCAGTACTTC	CASSPHYEQYF	TRBV14	-	-	TRBJ2-7
TGCGCCAGCAGCCAGATTCGGGGGACAGGGCGGGGGGCTAATGAAAAACTGTTTTTT	CASSQIRGTGRGANEKLFF	TRBV4-3	-	TRBD1	TRBJ1-4
TGTGCCAGCAGTCGACCCCGGGACAGGGATAACTATAATTCACCCCTCCACTTT	CASSRPRDRDNYNSPLHF	TRBV6-6	-	TRBD1	TRBJ1-6
TGTGCCAGCAGTACTATCGACGGCACGACGAACACTGAAGCTTTCTTT	CASSTIDGTTNTEAFF	TRBV28	-	-	TRBJ1-1
TGTGCCAGTGGATCAGGGGACAGGGGATTCGCCGGGGAGCTGTTTTTT	CASGSGDRGFAGELFF	TRBV19	-	TRBD1	TRBJ2-2
TGCGCCAGCAGCCAAGTAGGAGACAGGGAAAAAGGCTACACCTTC	CASSQVGDREKGYTF	TRBV4-1	once	TRBD1	TRBJ1-2
TGTGCCAGCAGCGTAGGAACTAGCGGGGGGGCCTATGAGACCCAGTACTTC	CASSVGTSGGAYETQYF	TRBV9	few	TRBD2	TRBJ2-5
TGTGCCAGCAGTGTTTCCAGGCCGGACACCGGGGAGCTGTTTTTT	CASSVSRPDTGELFF	TRBV2	-	-	TRBJ2-2
TGCAGCGACCTCCTGACAGGTACTAACTATGGCTACACCTTC	CSDLLTGTNYGYTF	TRBV29-1	-	-	TRBJ1-2
TGTGCCACGGGAGCCAGGGGGCGCGGGGAGACCCAGTACTTC	CATGARGRGETQYF	TRBV28	-	TRBD1	TRBJ2-5
TGTGCCAGCAGCTTCGGACAGAACACTGAAGCTTTCTTT	CASSFGQNTEAFF	TRBV5-4	-	-	TRBJ1-1
TGTGCCTGGAGTTCGGGGATGAGTCGGTCACCCCTCCACTTT	CAWSSGMSRSPLHF	TRBV30	-	-	TRBJ1-6
TGTGCCAGCACCGCTCTGGGCGGCACAGATACGCAGTATTTT	CASTALGGTDTQYF	TRBV7-9	-	-	TRBJ2-3
TGTGCCAGCAGTTTCCGGCAGGGGGCGTGGGGAAACACCATATATTTT	CASSFRQGAWGNTIYF	TRBV28	-	TRBD1	TRBJ1-3
TGTGCCTGGAGTCCCCCGGACAGGGCCCGAATTTCACCCCTCCACTTT	CAWSPPDRARISPLHF	TRBV30	once	TRBD1	TRBJ1-6